This T cell receptor (beta chain) was identified during a study of blood T cell repertoires in COVID-19. Study as a whole: Acute and convalescent COVID-19 samples came from the United States, Italy and Spain.

Assay used: immunoSEQ multiplex PCR; TCRdb lists only in-frame clones, some missing. The data contain about 280,000 clones, approximately 83% of them seen just once; the ten biggest clones take up around 2.1%. Sequencing was done on a sample of peripheral blood. This sequence originates from a woman in her twenties or thirties who had recovered from COVID-19.

As DNA, the CDR3 is TGTGCCAGCAGTCTCCGGGGGACGTCCTACGAGCAGTACTTC. It specifies CASSLRGTSYEQYF. The chain joins TRBV27 to TRBJ2-7, with D maybe TRBD2 (6 bases). Germline values: CDR1 MNHEY, CDR2 SMNVEV (reference sequence). CDR3 size: 14 residues. Trimming took 5 bases from V and 1 from J, leaving 12 bases between them.